The clone carrying this T cell receptor (beta chain) occurred many times. Its cognate antigen is unknown. These data originate in a study of CD8 T cells in ankylosing spondylitis. The study, taken as a whole, reports: Disease-linked clones were CD8+ and relatively rare in peripheral blood. Apparently characteristic of ankylosing spondylitis blood was a TCR beta motif (about eight highly homologous variants).

TCRdb re-analysed the 5' RACE reads in MiXCR, keeping a single row per CDR3 protein. The sample consists of more than 650,000 distinct CDR3 sequences, roughly 10% of them appearing once. V lost 1 base and J lost 6, with 7 bases in between. The CDR3 loop spans 12 amino acids. The germline gives CDR1 SQVTM, CDR2 ANQGSEA. Input material: blood, either unsorted or a sorted T cell fraction (not recorded which). The gene calls are TRBV29-1 and TRBJ2-1; D is uncertain. The receptor's source is a male donor with ankylosing spondylitis. CDR3 in amino acids: CSVEGNGNEQFF. CDR3 DNA sequence: TGCAGCGTTGAAGGAAACGGCAATGAGCAGTTCTTC.